This is a list of T cell receptor beta chains from one sample in a study of blood T cell repertoires in COVID-19. Libraries were prepared by immunoSEQ multiplex PCR; TCRdb keeps only in-frame clonotypes and omits some of them. This table has 95,000 to 120,000 clones, 60% to 85% appearing once. Specimen: peripheral blood. Receptors were obtained from a woman between 40 and 50 years old with acute or convalescent COVID-19. CDR3s include the opening cysteine and the closing phenylalanine or tryptophan. D genes are given only for firm matches. Rows may omit the clone size; those that give it use once, few, many or a size class.

abundance: NA
d_gene: TRBD2
v_gene: TRBV24-1
j_gene: TRBJ2-5
CDR3nt: TGTGCCACCAGTGATTTGCCGGGGGGCCAAGAGACCCAGTACTTC
CDR3aa: CATSDLPGGQETQYF

abundance: NA
d_gene: TRBD2
v_gene: TRBV11-2
j_gene: TRBJ2-3
CDR3nt: TGTGCCAGCAGCTTATGGAGCTCCGGGACTAGAAGCACAGATACGCAGTATTTT
CDR3aa: CASSLWSSGTRSTDTQYF

abundance: NA
d_gene: NA
v_gene: TRBV7-6
j_gene: TRBJ2-6
CDR3nt: TGTGCCAGCAGCTTTACACCTTCCTCTGGGGCCAACGTCCTGACTTTC
CDR3aa: CASSFTPSSGANVLTF

abundance: NA
d_gene: NA
v_gene: TRBV28
j_gene: TRBJ1-6
CDR3nt: TGTGCCAGCAGTTCACTAGAACTAATATCACCCCTCCACTTT
CDR3aa: CASSSLELISPLHF

abundance: NA
d_gene: NA
v_gene: TRBV13
j_gene: TRBJ2-5
CDR3nt: TGTGCCAGCAGCAATTCTCCCCTGGACAGCCAAGAGACCCAGTACTTC
CDR3aa: CASSNSPLDSQETQYF

abundance: NA
d_gene: NA
v_gene: TRBV28
j_gene: TRBJ1-6
CDR3nt: TGTGCCAGCAGTTCCCCACAATATAATTCACCCCTCCACTTT
CDR3aa: CASSSPQYNSPLHF

abundance: NA
d_gene: TRBD1
v_gene: TRBV10-3
j_gene: TRBJ1-6
CDR3nt: TGTGCCATCAGTGGGGGACAGGGCGAAAATTCACCCCTCCACTTT
CDR3aa: CAISGGQGENSPLHF

abundance: NA
d_gene: TRBD2
v_gene: TRBV3-1/TRBV3-2
j_gene: TRBJ2-7
CDR3nt: TGTGCCAGCAGCCAACAGTCATGGTCGGGGGGGCGCGTCTACGAGCAGTACTTC
CDR3aa: CASSQQSWSGGRVYEQYF

abundance: NA
d_gene: NA
v_gene: TRBV5-4
j_gene: TRBJ2-1
CDR3nt: TGTGCCAGCAGTCCGGACAGTTACAATGAGCAGTTCTTC
CDR3aa: CASSPDSYNEQFF

abundance: few
d_gene: TRBD1
v_gene: TRBV10-2
j_gene: TRBJ1-3
CDR3nt: TGCGCCAGCAGTCCTCAGGGGGCTTCTGGAAACACCATATATTTT
CDR3aa: CASSPQGASGNTIYF

abundance: few
d_gene: NA
v_gene: TRBV7-2
j_gene: TRBJ2-7
CDR3nt: TGTGCCAGCAGCTTAAGGTCTAGGGGCTCCTACGAGCAGTACTTC
CDR3aa: CASSLRSRGSYEQYF

abundance: once
d_gene: TRBD2
v_gene: TRBV5-5
j_gene: TRBJ2-7
CDR3nt: TGTGCCAGCAGCTTGTCACCTAGCGGATACGAGCAGTACTTC
CDR3aa: CASSLSPSGYEQYF

abundance: few
d_gene: NA
v_gene: TRBV5-8
j_gene: TRBJ1-5
CDR3nt: TGTGCCTCGGGGGGGGAATATAGCAATCAGCCCCAGCATTTT
CDR3aa: CASGGEYSNQPQHF

abundance: NA
d_gene: TRBD2
v_gene: TRBV5-5
j_gene: TRBJ2-5
CDR3nt: TGTGCCAGCAGCTTGGGCGGGGGGCGCGAGGAGACCCAGTACTTC
CDR3aa: CASSLGGGREETQYF

abundance: NA
d_gene: TRBD1
v_gene: TRBV28
j_gene: TRBJ1-1
CDR3nt: TGTGCCAGCAGTTCCCGGGACAGGAAGAACACTGAAGCTTTCTTT
CDR3aa: CASSSRDRKNTEAFF